This is a list of T cell receptor beta chains from one sample in a study of response to subunit inactivated influenza vaccine. MiXCR, applied by TCRdb to the RT-PCR reads, yields one record per CDR3 protein. Counted here are 800,000 or so distinct CDR3 sequences, over 20% occurring once; the ten biggest clones make up around 9.6%. Sequences were derived from PBMCs from blood, sampled 4 to 6 days after vaccination. Receptor source: a man aged 50 to 59 who received an inactivated influenza vaccine. CDR3s include the opening cysteine and the closing phenylalanine or tryptophan. D genes are given only for firm matches. Rows may omit the clone size; those that give it use once, few, many or a size class.

V: TRBV5-1
J: TRBJ1-1
D: -
size: many
DNA: TGCGCCAGCAGCTTAAAAGGGGAGGCTATGAACACTGAAGCTTTCTTT
CDR3: CASSLKGEAMNTEAFF

V: TRBV30
J: TRBJ2-5
D: -
size: few
DNA: TGTGCCTGGATCCGACAGTCCCAAGAGACCCAGTACTTC
CDR3: CAWIRQSQETQYF

V: TRBV10-2
J: TRBJ2-5
D: TRBD2
size: -
DNA: TGCGCCAGCAGTGAAGGTGGGACTAGCGGGAACTTCCAAGAGACCCAGTACTTC
CDR3: CASSEGGTSGNFQETQYF

V: TRBV11-2
J: TRBJ2-3
D: -
size: few
DNA: TGTGCCAGCAGCTTCCCCCGGGGTAGGACAGATACGCAGTATTTT
CDR3: CASSFPRGRTDTQYF

V: TRBV20-1
J: TRBJ2-5
D: -
size: -
DNA: TGCAGTGCTCGTCTGATGGGGGAGAGAGGAGAGACCCAGTACTTC
CDR3: CSARLMGERGETQYF

V: TRBV29-1
J: TRBJ1-1
D: TRBD1
size: -
DNA: TGCAGCGCGAGGGACAGGGGAGCTTTCTTT
CDR3: CSARDRGAFF

V: TRBV29-1
J: TRBJ2-5
D: TRBD2
size: -
DNA: TGCAGCGTTGAAGTCGGGGTAGCGGGGTACCAAGAGACCCAGTACTTC
CDR3: CSVEVGVAGYQETQYF

V: TRBV14
J: TRBJ2-1
D: TRBD2
size: few
DNA: TGTGCCAGCAGTTGGGGACTAGCGGGAGTAGGTGAGCAGTTCTTC
CDR3: CASSWGLAGVGEQFF

V: TRBV10-3
J: TRBJ2-7
D: TRBD2
size: many
DNA: TGTGCCATCAGTGAGTTAGCGGGAGGATCCTACGAGCAGTACTTC
CDR3: CAISELAGGSYEQYF

V: TRBV14
J: TRBJ2-7
D: TRBD2
size: few
DNA: TGTGCCAGCAGCCAGAACGGACTAGCGGGAGACGAGCAGTACTTC
CDR3: CASSQNGLAGDEQYF

V: TRBV20-1
J: TRBJ2-3
D: -
size: few
DNA: TGCAGTGCTAAGGGCAGTGCTGTTACCCATACGCAGTATTTT
CDR3: CSAKGSAVTHTQYF

V: TRBV13
J: TRBJ2-3
D: -
size: -
DNA: TGTGCCAGCAGAATCACCCCGTCCCGGTCCGCTGATACGCAGTATTTT
CDR3: CASRITPSRSADTQYF

V: TRBV10-3
J: TRBJ2-3
D: -
size: few
DNA: TGTGCCGCCTCGGGGTCAGATACGCAGTATTTT
CDR3: CAASGSDTQYF

V: TRBV4-3
J: TRBJ2-1
D: TRBD2
size: -
DNA: TGCGCCAGCAGCCATAAAGCGGGAGCCATTTACAATGAGCAGTTCTTC
CDR3: CASSHKAGAIYNEQFF

V: TRBV6-6
J: TRBJ2-2
D: -
size: few
DNA: TGTGCCAGCAGTTTCAGGGTTTGGGAGCTGTTTTTT
CDR3: CASSFRVWELFF

V: TRBV7-2
J: TRBJ1-6
D: TRBD1
size: -
DNA: TGTGCCAGCAGCTTAGTCGATACAGGGGGAAGTAATTCACCCCTCCACTTT
CDR3: CASSLVDTGGSNSPLHF

V: TRBV30
J: TRBJ2-1
D: -
size: few
DNA: TGTGCCTGGAACCTATGGGGGAGCTACAATGAGCAGTTCTTC
CDR3: CAWNLWGSYNEQFF

V: TRBV6-6
J: TRBJ2-1
D: -
size: few
DNA: TGTGCCAGCACTAATACAGGGTTAGGTGAGCAGTTCTTC
CDR3: CASTNTGLGEQFF

V: TRBV4-3
J: TRBJ2-2
D: TRBD2
size: few
DNA: TGCGCCAGCAGCCAAGGAGCGGGAGACACCGGGGAGCTGTTTTTT
CDR3: CASSQGAGDTGELFF

V: TRBV2
J: TRBJ1-1
D: TRBD1
size: -
DNA: TGTGCCAGCGCAGGACAGGTCGGGGGGAACACTGAAGCTTTCTTT
CDR3: CASAGQVGGNTEAFF

V: TRBV6-6
J: TRBJ2-5
D: -
size: many
DNA: TGTGCCAGCAGTTCAGAAGAGACCCAGTACTTC
CDR3: CASSSEETQYF

V: TRBV11-2
J: TRBJ2-1
D: -
size: -
DNA: TGTGCCAGCAGCCGGGGCCTCTGGCAGTTCTTC
CDR3: CASSRGLWQFF

V: TRBV12-3/TRBV12-4
J: TRBJ1-5
D: -
size: few
DNA: TGTGCCAGCAGTTTAGCGGAGACACCTAATCAGCCCCAGCATTTT
CDR3: CASSLAETPNQPQHF

V: TRBV29-1
J: TRBJ2-1
D: TRBD2
size: -
DNA: TGCAGCGGTACCGGGACTAGCGCCCGCTGGGAGCAGTTCTTC
CDR3: CSGTGTSARWEQFF

V: TRBV9
J: TRBJ2-5
D: -
size: -
DNA: TGTGCCAGCAGCGTTCTAGGGGAGCAAGAGACCCAGTACTTC
CDR3: CASSVLGEQETQYF

V: TRBV7-2
J: TRBJ2-7
D: -
size: few
DNA: TGTGCCAGCAGCTTAGCGCTAGGCCACGAGCAGTACTTC
CDR3: CASSLALGHEQYF

V: TRBV3-1
J: TRBJ2-5
D: -
size: few
DNA: TGTGCCAGCAGCCAACGCGGGTCTGACGAGACCCAGTACTTC
CDR3: CASSQRGSDETQYF

V: TRBV20-1
J: TRBJ2-7
D: -
size: many
DNA: TGCAGTGCTAAAAGATGGGGGTCCTACGAGCAGTACTTC
CDR3: CSAKRWGSYEQYF

V: TRBV4-2
J: TRBJ1-2
D: TRBD1
size: many
DNA: TGCGCCAGCAGCCCGGGACAGGGTGACTATGGCTACACCTTC
CDR3: CASSPGQGDYGYTF

V: TRBV7-8
J: TRBJ1-5
D: -
size: -
DNA: TGTGCCAGCAGCTTAGCGAGGGGAGGAAGTCAGCCCCAGCATTTT
CDR3: CASSLARGGSQPQHF

V: TRBV11-2
J: TRBJ1-2
D: -
size: few
DNA: TGTGCCAGCAGCTTAGGAGGGCTCTATGGCTACACCTTC
CDR3: CASSLGGLYGYTF

V: TRBV20-1
J: TRBJ2-7
D: TRBD2
size: once
DNA: TGCAGTGCTAGAGGGAACCTAGCGGGAAAAGGGCAGTACTTC
CDR3: CSARGNLAGKGQYF

V: TRBV7-3
J: TRBJ2-3
D: -
size: many
DNA: TGTGCCAGCAGCCCCCTAGGGGGAAGCGGGAAAGGCGGCACAGATACGCAGTATTTT
CDR3: CASSPLGGSGKGGTDTQYF

V: TRBV10-3
J: TRBJ2-5
D: -
size: few
DNA: TGTGCCATCAGTGGTAGAGTCTTGGAGACCCAGTACTTC
CDR3: CAISGRVLETQYF

V: TRBV27
J: TRBJ2-1
D: -
size: -
DNA: TGTGCCAGCAGTCCCTCCGGGCAGGGGGGTTATACGAATGAGCAGTTCTTC
CDR3: CASSPSGQGGYTNEQFF

V: TRBV30
J: TRBJ1-2
D: TRBD1
size: -
DNA: TGTGCCTGGAGTCCTACAGGGGGCATCTATGGCTACACCTTC
CDR3: CAWSPTGGIYGYTF

V: TRBV20-1
J: TRBJ2-1
D: TRBD2
size: many
DNA: TGCAGTGCTACGAACCAACTACTGACTAGCGGGGGGAGGGATGAGCAGTTCTTC
CDR3: CSATNQLLTSGGRDEQFF

V: TRBV12-3/TRBV12-4
J: TRBJ1-1
D: -
size: -
DNA: TGTGCCAGCAGTTTCGGGCCAGGAGGATGGTGGGATTTT
CDR3: CASSFGPGGWWDF

V: TRBV2
J: TRBJ1-2
D: -
size: -
DNA: TGTGCCAGCAGGTCGAACAGGGCGGGTTCTGGCTACACCTTC
CDR3: CASRSNRAGSGYTF

V: TRBV5-1
J: TRBJ2-3
D: -
size: few
DNA: TGCGCCAGCAGCTTCGGCGGGAACGTCGCAGATACGCAGTATTTT
CDR3: CASSFGGNVADTQYF

V: TRBV5-1
J: TRBJ2-7
D: TRBD2
size: -
DNA: TGCGCCAGCAAGACCCTAGCGGGATCCGAGAACTACGAGCAGTACTTC
CDR3: CASKTLAGSENYEQYF

V: TRBV5-1
J: TRBJ2-1
D: TRBD2
size: many
DNA: TGCGCCAGCAGCAGTAGCGGGAGCGGCAATGAGCAGTTCTTC
CDR3: CASSSSGSGNEQFF

V: TRBV7-8
J: TRBJ2-7
D: TRBD1
size: -
DNA: TGTGCCAGCAGCTTGGGGACAGGTGGTTTACGAGTCTACGAGCAGTACTTC
CDR3: CASSLGTGGLRVYEQYF

V: TRBV6-2/TRBV6-3
J: TRBJ1-1
D: -
size: few
DNA: TGTGCCAGCAGGAAAGCCCAGAGGGGTCGCCGAGGTGGGACTGAAGCTTTCTTT
CDR3: CASRKAQRGRRGGTEAFF

V: TRBV24-1
J: TRBJ2-3
D: TRBD1
size: few
DNA: TGTGCCACCAGTGAGCTAGGACAGGTGGGTCGTACAGATACGCAGTATTTT
CDR3: CATSELGQVGRTDTQYF

V: TRBV9
J: TRBJ2-7
D: TRBD2
size: -
DNA: TGTGCCAGCAGCGCCAGCCCGCTAGCGGTTTTTTACGAGCAGTACTTC
CDR3: CASSASPLAVFYEQYF

V: TRBV4-2
J: TRBJ1-1
D: -
size: -
DNA: TGTGCCAGCAGCCAGCCGAGGACAGAGAACACTGAAGCTTTCTTT
CDR3: CASSQPRTENTEAFF

V: TRBV30
J: TRBJ1-2
D: -
size: -
DNA: TGTGCCTGGAGTTCGGGAAGGGGCTCGAACACCTTC
CDR3: CAWSSGRGSNTF

V: TRBV10-3
J: TRBJ2-5
D: -
size: -
DNA: TGTGCCATCAGTGAAGCTAGGGATGAGACCCAGTACTTC
CDR3: CAISEARDETQYF

V: TRBV4-2
J: TRBJ2-3
D: TRBD2
size: -
DNA: TGTGCCAGCAGCCCTGGGACTAGCGGGGAAACTAGCACAGATACGCAGTATTTT
CDR3: CASSPGTSGETSTDTQYF

V: TRBV4-3
J: TRBJ2-2
D: TRBD2
size: -
DNA: TGCGCCAGCAGCCAAGAAGGCCTACTAGCGGGGGAGACCGGGGAGCTGTTTTTT
CDR3: CASSQEGLLAGETGELFF

V: TRBV2
J: TRBJ1-6
D: -
size: -
DNA: TGTGCCAGCAGTGATTGGTTCGGCGGTAATTCACCCCTCCACTTT
CDR3: CASSDWFGGNSPLHF

V: TRBV28
J: TRBJ1-2
D: -
size: few
DNA: TGTGCCAGCAGTTTCAGTGGCTATGGCTACACCTTC
CDR3: CASSFSGYGYTF

V: TRBV20-1
J: TRBJ2-5
D: -
size: -
DNA: TGCAGTGCTAGAGATTGGCGATCTCAAGAGACCCAGTACTTC
CDR3: CSARDWRSQETQYF

V: TRBV27
J: TRBJ1-5
D: TRBD1
size: few
DNA: TGTGCCAGCAGTTCGACGACAGGGGCCCTCAATCAGCCCCAGCATTTT
CDR3: CASSSTTGALNQPQHF